Described below is a single TCR beta chain sequence and its context. Its antigen is still unknown. Unique molecular identifiers were incorporated during preparation of the TCRbeta library. One entry per CDR3 protein, called by TCRdb with MiXCR from the PCR reads. The repertoire holds around 270,000 distinct CDR3 sequences, with 6.5% to 9% as singletons. The data were taken from a study of T-cell reconstitution after alpha-beta-depleted transplantation in children. CDR1 is SGHNT and CDR2 is YYREEE in the germline V gene (reference sequence). This CDR3 comprises 16 residues. V was trimmed by 1 base and J by 4 bases, leaving 15 bases between them. Study-wide results and limits: T-cell counts and diversity at one year following transplant were attributed mainly to newly produced T cells.

The origin of this receptor is a female patient under 10 years old who had a stem cell transplant for Fanconi anemia, so the T cells may come from the graft donor. Sequences were derived from peripheral blood, sampled 360 days after TCRalphabeta/CD19-depleted stem cell transplant. The gene calls are TRBV5-4 and TRBJ2-1; D is possibly TRBD2 (5 bases). CDR3 nucleotide sequence: TGTGCCAGCAGCTTGCTAGACATAGCGTTTTACAATGAGCAGTTCTTC. The encoded protein is CASSLLDIAFYNEQFF.